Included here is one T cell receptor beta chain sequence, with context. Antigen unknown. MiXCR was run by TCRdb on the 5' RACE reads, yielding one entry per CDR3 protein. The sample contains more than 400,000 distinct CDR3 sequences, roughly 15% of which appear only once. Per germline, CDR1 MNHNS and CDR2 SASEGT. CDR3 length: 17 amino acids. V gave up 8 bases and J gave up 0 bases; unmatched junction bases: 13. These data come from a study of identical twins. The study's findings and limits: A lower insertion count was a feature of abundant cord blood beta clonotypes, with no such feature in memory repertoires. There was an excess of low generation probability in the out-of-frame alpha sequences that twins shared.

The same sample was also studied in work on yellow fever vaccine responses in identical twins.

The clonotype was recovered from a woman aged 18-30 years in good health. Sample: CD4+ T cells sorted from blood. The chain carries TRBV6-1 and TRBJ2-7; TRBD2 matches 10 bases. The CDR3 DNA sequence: TGTGCCAGCGGGAGGGGGACTAGCGTGATCAGCTCCTACGAGCAGTACTTC. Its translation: CASGRGTSVISSYEQYF.